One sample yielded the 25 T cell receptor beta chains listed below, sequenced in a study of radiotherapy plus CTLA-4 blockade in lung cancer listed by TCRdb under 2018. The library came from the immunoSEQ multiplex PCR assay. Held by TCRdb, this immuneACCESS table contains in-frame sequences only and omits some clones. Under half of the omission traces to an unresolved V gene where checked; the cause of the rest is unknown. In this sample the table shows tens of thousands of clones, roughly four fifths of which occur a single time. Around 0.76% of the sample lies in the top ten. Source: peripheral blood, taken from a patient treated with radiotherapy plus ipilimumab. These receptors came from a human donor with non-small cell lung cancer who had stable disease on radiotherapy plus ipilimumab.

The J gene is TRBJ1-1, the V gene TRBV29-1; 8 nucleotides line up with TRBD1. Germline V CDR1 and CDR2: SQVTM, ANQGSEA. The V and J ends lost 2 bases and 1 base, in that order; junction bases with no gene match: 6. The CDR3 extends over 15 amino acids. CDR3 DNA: TGCAGCGTTGAACGGGACAGGTCAAAGAACACTGAAGCTTTCTTT. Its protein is CSVERDRSKNTEAFF.

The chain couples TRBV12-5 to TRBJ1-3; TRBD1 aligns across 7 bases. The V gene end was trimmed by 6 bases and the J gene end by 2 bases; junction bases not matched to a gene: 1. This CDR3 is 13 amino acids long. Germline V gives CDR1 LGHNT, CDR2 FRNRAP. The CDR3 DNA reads TGTGCTAGTGGGCAGGGGGCTGGAAACACCATATATTTT. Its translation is CASGQGAGNTIYF.

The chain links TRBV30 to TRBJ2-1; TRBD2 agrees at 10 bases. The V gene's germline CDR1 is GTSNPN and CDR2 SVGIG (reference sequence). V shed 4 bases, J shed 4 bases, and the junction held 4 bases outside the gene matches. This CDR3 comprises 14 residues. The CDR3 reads CAWKLAGTYNEQFF. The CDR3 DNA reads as TGTGCCTGGAAACTAGCGGGAACTTACAATGAGCAGTTCTTC.

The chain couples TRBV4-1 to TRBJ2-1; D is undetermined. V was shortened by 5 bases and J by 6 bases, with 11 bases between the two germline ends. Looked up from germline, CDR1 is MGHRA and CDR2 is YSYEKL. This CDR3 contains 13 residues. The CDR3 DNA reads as TGCGCCAGCAGCTTAGGCGGACGCAATGAGCAGTTCTTC. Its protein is CASSLGGRNEQFF.

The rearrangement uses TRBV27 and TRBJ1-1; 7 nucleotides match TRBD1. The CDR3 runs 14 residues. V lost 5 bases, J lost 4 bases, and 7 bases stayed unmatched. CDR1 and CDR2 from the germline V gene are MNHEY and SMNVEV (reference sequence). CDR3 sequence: CASSRVGGSTEAFF. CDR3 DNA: TGTGCCAGCAGTAGAGTAGGGGGCAGCACTGAAGCTTTCTTT.

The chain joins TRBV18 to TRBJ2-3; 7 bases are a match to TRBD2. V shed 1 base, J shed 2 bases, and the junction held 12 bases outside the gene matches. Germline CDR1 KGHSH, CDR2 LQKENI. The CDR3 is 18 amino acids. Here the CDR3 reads CASSPLVGGPPPTDTQYF. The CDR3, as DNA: TGTGCCAGCTCACCACTTGTGGGAGGGCCCCCCCCCACAGATACGCAGTATTTT. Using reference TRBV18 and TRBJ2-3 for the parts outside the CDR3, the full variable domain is NAGVMQNPRHLVRRRGQEARLRCSPMKGHSHVYWYRQLPEEGLKFMVYLQKENIIDESGMPKERFSAEFPKEGPSILRIQQVVRGDSAAYFCASSPLVGGPPPTDTQYFGPGTRLTVL.

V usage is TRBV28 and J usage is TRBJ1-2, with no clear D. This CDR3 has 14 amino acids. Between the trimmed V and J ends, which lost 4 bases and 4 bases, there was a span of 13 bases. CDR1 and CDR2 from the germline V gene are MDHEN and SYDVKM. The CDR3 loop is CASSSLVGSYGYTF. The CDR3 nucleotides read TGTGCCAGCAGTTCCTTAGTCGGATCCTATGGCTACACCTTC.

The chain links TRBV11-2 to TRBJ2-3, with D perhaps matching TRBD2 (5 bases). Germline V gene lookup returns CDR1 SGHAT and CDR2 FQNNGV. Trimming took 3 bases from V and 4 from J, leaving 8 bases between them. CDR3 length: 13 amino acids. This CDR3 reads CASSFFGADTQYF. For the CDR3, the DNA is TGTGCCAGCAGCTTCTTCGGGGCAGATACGCAGTATTTT.

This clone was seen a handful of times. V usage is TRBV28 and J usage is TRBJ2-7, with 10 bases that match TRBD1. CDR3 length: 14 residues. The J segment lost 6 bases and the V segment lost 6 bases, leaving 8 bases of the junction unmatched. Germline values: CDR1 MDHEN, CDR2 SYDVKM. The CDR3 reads CASRIRQGAGEQYF. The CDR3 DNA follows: TGTGCCAGCAGGATTAGACAGGGGGCCGGCGAGCAGTACTTC.

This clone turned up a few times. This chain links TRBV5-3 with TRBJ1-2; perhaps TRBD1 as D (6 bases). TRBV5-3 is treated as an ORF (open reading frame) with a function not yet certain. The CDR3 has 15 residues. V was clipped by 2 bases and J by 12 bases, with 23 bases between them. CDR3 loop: CARSFRGTGISGDTF. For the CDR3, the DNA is TGTGCCAGAAGCTTCCGCGGTACAGGGATTTCTGGGGACACCTTC.

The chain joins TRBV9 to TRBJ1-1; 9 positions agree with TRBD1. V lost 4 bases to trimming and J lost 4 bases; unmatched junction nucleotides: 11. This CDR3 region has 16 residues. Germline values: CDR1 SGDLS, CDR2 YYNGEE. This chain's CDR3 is CASSPRDRVLGTEAFF. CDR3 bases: TGTGCCAGCAGCCCGAGGGACAGGGTGTTGGGCACTGAAGCTTTCTTT.

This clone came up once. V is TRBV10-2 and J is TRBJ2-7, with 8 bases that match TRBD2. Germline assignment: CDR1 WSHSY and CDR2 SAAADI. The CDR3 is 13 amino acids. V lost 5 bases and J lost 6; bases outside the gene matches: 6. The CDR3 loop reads CASSPAGEGEQYF. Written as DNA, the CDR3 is TGCGCCAGCAGTCCAGCGGGAGAAGGCGAGCAGTACTTC.

The CDR3 spells CASSLDRTAGANVLTF. The CDR3 DNA is TGCGCCAGCAGCTTGGACCGGACGGCTGGGGCCAACGTCCTGACTTTC. The V call is TRBV5-1, the J call TRBJ2-6; D not resolved. This CDR3 region has 16 residues. Trimming cost V 0 bases and J 2 bases, with 9 bases left between them. The germline V gene has CDR1 SGHRS and CDR2 YFSETQ.

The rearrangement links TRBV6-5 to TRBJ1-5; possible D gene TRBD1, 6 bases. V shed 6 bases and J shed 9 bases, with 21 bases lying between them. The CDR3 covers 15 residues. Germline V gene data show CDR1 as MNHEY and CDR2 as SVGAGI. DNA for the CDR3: TGTGCCAGCAGATCGGACAGCCGGGTGGGGCGGCCCCAGCATTTT. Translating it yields CASRSDSRVGRPQHF.

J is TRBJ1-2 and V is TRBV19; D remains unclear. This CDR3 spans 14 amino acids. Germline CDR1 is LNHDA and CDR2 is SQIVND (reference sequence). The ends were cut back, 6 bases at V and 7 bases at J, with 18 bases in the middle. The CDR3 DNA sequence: TGTGCCAGTAGCCCTCCCATCCCTAGAGGTGGCTACACCTTC. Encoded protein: CASSPPIPRGGYTF.

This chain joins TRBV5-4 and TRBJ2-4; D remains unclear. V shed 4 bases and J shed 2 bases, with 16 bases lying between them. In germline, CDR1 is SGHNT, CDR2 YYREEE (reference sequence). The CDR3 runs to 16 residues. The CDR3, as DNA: TGTGCCAGCAGCATCAATAGGGTAGGCTCCAAAAACATTCAGTACTTC. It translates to CASSINRVGSKNIQYF. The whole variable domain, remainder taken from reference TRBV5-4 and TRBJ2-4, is ETGVTQSPTHLIKTRGQQVTLRCSSQSGHNTVSWYQQALGQGPQFIFQYYREEENGRGNFPPRFSGLQFPNYSSELNVNALELDDSALYLCASSINRVGSKNIQYFGAGTRLSVL.

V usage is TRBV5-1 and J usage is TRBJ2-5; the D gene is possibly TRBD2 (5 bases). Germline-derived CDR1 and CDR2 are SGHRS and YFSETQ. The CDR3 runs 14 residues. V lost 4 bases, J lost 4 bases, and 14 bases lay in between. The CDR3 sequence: CASSGVTRGETQYF. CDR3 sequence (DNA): TGCGCCAGCAGCGGGGTCACTAGAGGAGAGACCCAGTACTTC.

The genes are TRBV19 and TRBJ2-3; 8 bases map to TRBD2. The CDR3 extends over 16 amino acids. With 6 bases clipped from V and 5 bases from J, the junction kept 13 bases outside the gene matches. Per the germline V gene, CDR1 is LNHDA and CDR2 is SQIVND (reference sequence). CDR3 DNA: TGTGCCAGTAGCCACCGGGGGGGCGGGAGAAAAGATACGCAGTATTTT. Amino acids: CASSHRGGGRKDTQYF.

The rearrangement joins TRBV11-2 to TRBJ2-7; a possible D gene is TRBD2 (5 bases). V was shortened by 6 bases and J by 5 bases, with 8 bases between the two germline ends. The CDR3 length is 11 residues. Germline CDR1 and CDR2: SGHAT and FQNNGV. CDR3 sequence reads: CASSSSHEQYF. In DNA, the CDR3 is TGTGCCAGCAGTTCTAGCCACGAGCAGTACTTC. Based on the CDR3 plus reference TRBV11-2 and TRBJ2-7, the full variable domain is EAGVAQSPRYKIIEKRQSVAFWCNPISGHATLYWYQQILGQGPKLLIQFQNNGVVDDSQLPKDRFSAERLKGVDSTLKIQPAKLEDSAVYLCASSSSHEQYFGPGTRLTVT.

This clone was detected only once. CDR3: CASSPREGNEKLFF. The CDR3 DNA sequence: TGTGCCAGCAGTCCCAGGGAGGGTAATGAAAAACTGTTTTTT. V and J are TRBV2 and TRBJ1-4; TRBD1 might be the D (5 bases). The length of the CDR3 is 14 residues. The germline CDR1 and CDR2 sequences are SNHLY and FYNNEI. V was clipped by 5 bases and J by 4 bases, with 11 bases between them. The whole variable domain, filled in from reference TRBV2 and TRBJ1-4, reads EPEVTQTPSHQVTQMGQEVILRCVPISNHLYFYWYRQILGQKVEFLVSFYNNEISEKSEIFDDQFSVERPDGSNFTLKIRSTKLEDSAMYFCASSPREGNEKLFFGSGTQLSVL.

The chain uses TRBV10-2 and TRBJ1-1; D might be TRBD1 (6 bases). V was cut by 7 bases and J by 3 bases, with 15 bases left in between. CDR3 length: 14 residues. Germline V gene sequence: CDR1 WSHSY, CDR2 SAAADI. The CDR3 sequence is CASTLQGRDTEAFF. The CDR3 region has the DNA TGCGCCAGCACCCTACAGGGTCGCGACACTGAAGCTTTCTTT.

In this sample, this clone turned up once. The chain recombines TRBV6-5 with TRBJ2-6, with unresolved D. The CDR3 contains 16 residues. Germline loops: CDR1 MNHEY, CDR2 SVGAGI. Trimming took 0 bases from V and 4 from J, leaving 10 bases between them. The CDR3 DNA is TGTGCCAGCAGTTACTCGGTATCGTACGGGGCCAACGTCCTGACTTTC. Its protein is CASSYSVSYGANVLTF.

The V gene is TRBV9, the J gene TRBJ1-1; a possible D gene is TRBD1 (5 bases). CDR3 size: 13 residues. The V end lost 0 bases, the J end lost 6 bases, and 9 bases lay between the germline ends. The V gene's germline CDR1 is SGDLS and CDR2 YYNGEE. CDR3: CASSVEKGPEAFF. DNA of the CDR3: TGTGCCAGCAGCGTAGAGAAGGGGCCTGAAGCTTTCTTT.

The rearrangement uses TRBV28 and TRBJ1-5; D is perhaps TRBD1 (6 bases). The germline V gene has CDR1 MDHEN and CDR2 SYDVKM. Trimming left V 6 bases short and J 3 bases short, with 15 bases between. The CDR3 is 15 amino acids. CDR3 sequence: CASRREQGINQPQHF. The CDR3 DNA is TGTGCCAGCAGACGTGAACAGGGAATCAATCAGCCCCAGCATTTT.

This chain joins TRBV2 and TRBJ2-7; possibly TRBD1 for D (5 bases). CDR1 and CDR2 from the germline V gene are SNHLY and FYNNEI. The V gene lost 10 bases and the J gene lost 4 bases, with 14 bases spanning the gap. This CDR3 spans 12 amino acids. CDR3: CANPGYEYEQYF. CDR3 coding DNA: TGTGCCAACCCAGGGTACGAGTACGAGCAGTACTTC.